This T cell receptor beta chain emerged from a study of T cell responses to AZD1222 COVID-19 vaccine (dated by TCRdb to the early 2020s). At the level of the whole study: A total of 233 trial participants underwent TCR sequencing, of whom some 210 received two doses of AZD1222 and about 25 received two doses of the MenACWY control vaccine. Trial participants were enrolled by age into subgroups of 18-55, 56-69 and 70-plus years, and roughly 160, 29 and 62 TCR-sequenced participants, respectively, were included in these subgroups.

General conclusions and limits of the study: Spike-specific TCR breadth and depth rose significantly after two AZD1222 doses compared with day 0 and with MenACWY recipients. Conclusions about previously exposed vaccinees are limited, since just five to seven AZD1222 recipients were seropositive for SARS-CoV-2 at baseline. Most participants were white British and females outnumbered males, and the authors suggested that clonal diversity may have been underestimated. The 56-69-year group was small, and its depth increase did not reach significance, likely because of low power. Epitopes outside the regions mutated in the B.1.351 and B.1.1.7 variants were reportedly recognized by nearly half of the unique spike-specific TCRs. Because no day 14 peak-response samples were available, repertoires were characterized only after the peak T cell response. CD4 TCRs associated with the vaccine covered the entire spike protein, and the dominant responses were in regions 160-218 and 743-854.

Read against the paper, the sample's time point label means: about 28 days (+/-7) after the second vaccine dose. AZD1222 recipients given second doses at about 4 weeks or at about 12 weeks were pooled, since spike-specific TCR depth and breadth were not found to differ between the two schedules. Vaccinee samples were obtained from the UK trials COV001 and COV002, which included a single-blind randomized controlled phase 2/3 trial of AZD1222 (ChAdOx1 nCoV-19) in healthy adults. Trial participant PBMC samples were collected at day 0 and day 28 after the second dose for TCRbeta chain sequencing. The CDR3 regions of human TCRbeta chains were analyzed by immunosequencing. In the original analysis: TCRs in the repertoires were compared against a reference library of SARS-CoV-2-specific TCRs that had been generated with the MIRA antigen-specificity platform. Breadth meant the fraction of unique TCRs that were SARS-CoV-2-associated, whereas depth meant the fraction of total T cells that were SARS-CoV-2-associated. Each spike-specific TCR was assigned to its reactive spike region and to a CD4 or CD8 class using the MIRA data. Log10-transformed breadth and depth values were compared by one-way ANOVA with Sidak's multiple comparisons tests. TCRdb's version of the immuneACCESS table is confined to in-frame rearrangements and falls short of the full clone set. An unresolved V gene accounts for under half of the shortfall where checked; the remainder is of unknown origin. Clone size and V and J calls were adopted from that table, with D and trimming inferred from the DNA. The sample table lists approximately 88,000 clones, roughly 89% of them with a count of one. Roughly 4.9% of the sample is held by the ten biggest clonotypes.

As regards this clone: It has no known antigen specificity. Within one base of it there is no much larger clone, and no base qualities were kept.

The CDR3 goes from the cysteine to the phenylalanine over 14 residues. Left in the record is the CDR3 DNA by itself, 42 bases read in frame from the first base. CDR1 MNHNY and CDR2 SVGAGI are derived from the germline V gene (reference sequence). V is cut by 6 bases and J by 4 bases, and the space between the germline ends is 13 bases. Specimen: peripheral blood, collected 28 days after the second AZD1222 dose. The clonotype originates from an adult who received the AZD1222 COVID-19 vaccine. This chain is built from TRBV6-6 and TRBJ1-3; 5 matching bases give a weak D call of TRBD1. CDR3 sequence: CASSPGSLGNTIYF. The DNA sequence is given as TGTGCCAGCAGCCCAGGGAGCCTGGGAAACACCATATATTTT.